Here is one TCR beta chain with its context. Original methodology: Amplification of reference gene primers was used by the study to estimate nucleated cell counts. Sequencing was performed with immunoSEQ multiplex PCR; in TCRdb, only in-frame clones are kept and a portion is missing. V and J calls plus clone size are reproduced from that table; the DNA served to infer D and trimming. The repertoire holds about 230,000 clones, with 85% to 90% as singletons. This sample was taken from a study of blood T cell repertoires in COVID-19. About the study: PBMCs, B-cell-depleted T cells, or T cells were the source of the cDNA or gDNA that made up the material.

The CDR3 is 14 residues long. V was cut by 0 bases and J by 1 base, with 9 bases left in between. CDR1 is GTSNPN, CDR2 SVGIG, per germline (reference sequence). Those enrolled, adults aged about 18 to 89 years, came from under 25 US areas. The chain joins TRBV30 to TRBJ1-1; unclear D gene. This TCR was sampled from a man younger than 35 who had recovered from COVID-19. Material: PBMCs or T cells enriched from blood (not recorded which). CDR3 residues: CAWSVAGKNTEAFF. CDR3 sequence (DNA): TGTGCCTGGAGTGTAGCGGGTAAGAACACTGAAGCTTTCTTT.